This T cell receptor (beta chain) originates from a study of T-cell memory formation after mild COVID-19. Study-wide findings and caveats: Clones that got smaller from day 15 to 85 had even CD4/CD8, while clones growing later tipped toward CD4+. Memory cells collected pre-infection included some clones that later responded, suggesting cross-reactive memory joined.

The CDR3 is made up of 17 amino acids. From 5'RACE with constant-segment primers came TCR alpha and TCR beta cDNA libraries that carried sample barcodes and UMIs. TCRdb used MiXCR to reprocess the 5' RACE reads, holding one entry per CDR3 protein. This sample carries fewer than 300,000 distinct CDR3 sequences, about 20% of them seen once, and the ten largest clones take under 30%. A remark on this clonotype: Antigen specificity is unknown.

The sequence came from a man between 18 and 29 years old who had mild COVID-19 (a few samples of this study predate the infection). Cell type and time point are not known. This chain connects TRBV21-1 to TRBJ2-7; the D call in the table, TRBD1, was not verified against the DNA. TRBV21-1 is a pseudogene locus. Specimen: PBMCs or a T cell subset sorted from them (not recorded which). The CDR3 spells CASSTRNFDRIKPPEYV. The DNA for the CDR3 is TGTGCCAGCAGCACTCGGAACTTCGACAGGATTAAACCTCCTGAGTACGTC.